The present entry profiles one T cell receptor beta chain with its context. Sequenced by immunoSEQ multiplex PCR; TCRdb stores in-frame clones only, minus some. The data hold 150,000 to 250,000 clones, with roughly three quarters observed a single time. This record belongs to a study of blood T cell repertoires in COVID-19. CDR1 and CDR2 from the germline V gene are KGHDR and SFDVKD. V was cut by 3 bases and J by 5 bases, with 9 bases left in between. The CDR3 covers 13 residues. Seattle-derived patients entered the study during active infection and were followed longitudinally. The clonotype originates from a woman in her thirties or forties with COVID-19, enrolled during active disease. The chain couples TRBV24-1 to TRBJ2-5; D gene uncertain. Material: peripheral blood. Written as DNA, the CDR3 is TGTGCCACCAGTGATAACTCATTGGAGACCCAGTACTTC. Protein sequence: CATSDNSLETQYF.